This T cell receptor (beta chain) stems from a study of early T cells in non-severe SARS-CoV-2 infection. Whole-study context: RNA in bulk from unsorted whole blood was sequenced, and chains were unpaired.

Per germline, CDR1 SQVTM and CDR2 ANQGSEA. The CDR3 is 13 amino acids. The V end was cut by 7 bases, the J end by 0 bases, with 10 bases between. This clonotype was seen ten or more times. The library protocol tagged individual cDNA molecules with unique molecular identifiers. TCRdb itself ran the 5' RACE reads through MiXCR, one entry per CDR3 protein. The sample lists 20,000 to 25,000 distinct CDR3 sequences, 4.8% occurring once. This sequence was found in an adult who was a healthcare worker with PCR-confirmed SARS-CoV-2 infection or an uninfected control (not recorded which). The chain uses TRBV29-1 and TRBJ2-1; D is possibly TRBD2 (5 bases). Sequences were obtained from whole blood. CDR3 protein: CSGSTSSYNEQFF. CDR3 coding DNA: TGCAGCGGGTCTACTAGCTCCTACAATGAGCAGTTCTTC.